This T cell receptor beta chain originates from a study of T-cell reconstitution after alpha-beta-depleted transplantation in children. This clonotype was counted at least ten times. Its target is unknown. The CDR3 consists of 13 residues. The ends were cut back, 4 bases at V and 3 bases at J, with 13 bases in the middle. Per germline, CDR1 DFQATT and CDR2 SNEGSKA (reference sequence). TCRbeta library construction was performed incorporating unique molecular identifiers. Each CDR3 protein is one row after TCRdb ran MiXCR on the PCR reads. Among 700,000 to 850,000 distinct CDR3 sequences, approximately 15% were seen once, and the ten largest hold 5%. Study results and limitations: One year after transplant, T-cell counts and diversity came mostly from newly produced T cells. Certain patients had high TCRbeta diversity at day 60, and it came from recipient T cells and thymic progenitors that survived.

The chain employs TRBV20-1 and TRBJ2-7, with D perhaps TRBD1 (6 bases). The clonotype comes from a male patient younger than 18 who had a stem cell transplant for acute lymphoblastic leukemia, so the T cells may come from the graft donor. Sequencing was performed on PBMCs, mostly from graft donor cells, taken 360 days after TCRalphabeta/CD19-depleted stem cell transplant. CDR3 nucleotides: TGCAGTGCTAATCCGGGACAAGACTACGAGCAGTACTTC. Encoded protein: CSANPGQDYEQYF.